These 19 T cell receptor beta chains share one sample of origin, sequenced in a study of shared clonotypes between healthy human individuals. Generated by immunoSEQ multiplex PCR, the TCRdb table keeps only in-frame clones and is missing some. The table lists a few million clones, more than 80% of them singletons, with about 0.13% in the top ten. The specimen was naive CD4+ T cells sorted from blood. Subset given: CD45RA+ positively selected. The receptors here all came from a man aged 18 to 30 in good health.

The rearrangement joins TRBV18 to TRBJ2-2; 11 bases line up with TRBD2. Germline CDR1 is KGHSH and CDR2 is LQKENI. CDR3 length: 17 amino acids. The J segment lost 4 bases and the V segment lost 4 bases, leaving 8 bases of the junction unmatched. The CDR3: CASSLGLAGGATGELFF. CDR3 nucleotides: TGTGCCAGCTCACTAGGTCTAGCGGGAGGTGCCACCGGGGAGCTGTTTTTT.

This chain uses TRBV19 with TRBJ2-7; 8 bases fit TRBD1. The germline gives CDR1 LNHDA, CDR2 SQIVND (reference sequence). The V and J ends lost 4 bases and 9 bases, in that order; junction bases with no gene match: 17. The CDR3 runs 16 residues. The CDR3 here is CASSTLPGQAPSGQYF. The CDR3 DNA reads TGTGCCAGTAGTACACTTCCGGGACAGGCACCATCGGGGCAGTACTTC.

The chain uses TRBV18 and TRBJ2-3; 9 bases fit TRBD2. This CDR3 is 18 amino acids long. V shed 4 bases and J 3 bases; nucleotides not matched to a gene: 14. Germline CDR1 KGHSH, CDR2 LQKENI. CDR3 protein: CASSRLLAGLDPTDTQYF. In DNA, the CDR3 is TGTGCCAGCTCACGTTTACTAGCGGGCCTGGACCCGACAGATACGCAGTATTTT.

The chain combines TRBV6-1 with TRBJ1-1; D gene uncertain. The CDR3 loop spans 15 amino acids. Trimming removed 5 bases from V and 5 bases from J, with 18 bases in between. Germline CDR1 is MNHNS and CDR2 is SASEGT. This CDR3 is CASSSFGRLSTEAFF. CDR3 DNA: TGTGCCAGCAGTTCCTTTGGCAGGCTCTCTACTGAAGCTTTCTTT.

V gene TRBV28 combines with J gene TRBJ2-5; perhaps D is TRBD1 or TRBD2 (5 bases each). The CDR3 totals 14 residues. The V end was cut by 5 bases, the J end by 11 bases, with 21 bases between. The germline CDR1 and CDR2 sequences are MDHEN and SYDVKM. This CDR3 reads CASSLRTGIREQYF. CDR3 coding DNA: TGTGCCAGCAGTCTCAGGACTGGGATCAGGGAGCAGTACTTC.

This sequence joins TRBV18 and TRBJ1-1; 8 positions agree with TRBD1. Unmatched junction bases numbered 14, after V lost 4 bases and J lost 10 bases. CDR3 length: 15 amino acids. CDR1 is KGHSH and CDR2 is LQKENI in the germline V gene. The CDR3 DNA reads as TGTGCCAGCTCACACCTCGGACAGGGCTCAAGGGTAGCTTTCTTT. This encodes CASSHLGQGSRVAFF. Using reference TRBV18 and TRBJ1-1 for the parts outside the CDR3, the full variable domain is NAGVMQNPRHLVRRRGQEARLRCSPMKGHSHVYWYRQLPEEGLKFMVYLQKENIIDESGMPKERFSAEFPKEGPSILRIQQVVRGDSAAYFCASSHLGQGSRVAFFGQGTRLTVV.

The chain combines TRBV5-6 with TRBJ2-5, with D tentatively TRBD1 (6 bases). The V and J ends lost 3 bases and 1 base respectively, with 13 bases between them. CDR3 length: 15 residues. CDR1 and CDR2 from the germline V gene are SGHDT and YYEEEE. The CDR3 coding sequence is TGTGCCAGCAGCTCCAGCAGGGGATCCCAAGAGACCCAGTACTTC. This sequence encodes CASSSSRGSQETQYF.

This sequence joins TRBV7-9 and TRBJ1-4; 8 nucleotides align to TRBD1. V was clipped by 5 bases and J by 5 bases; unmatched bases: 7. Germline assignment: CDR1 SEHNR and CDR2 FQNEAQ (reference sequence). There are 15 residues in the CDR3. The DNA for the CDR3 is TGTGCCAGCAGCACCCGGGACAGGAAGAATGAAAAACTGTTTTTT. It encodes CASSTRDRKNEKLFF.

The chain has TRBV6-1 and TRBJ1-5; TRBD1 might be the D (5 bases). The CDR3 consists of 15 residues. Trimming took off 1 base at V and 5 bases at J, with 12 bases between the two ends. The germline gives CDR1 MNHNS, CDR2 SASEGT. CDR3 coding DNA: TGTGCCAGCAGTGAAGACCGGGGACGGGATCAGCCCCAGCATTTT. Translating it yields CASSEDRGRDQPQHF.

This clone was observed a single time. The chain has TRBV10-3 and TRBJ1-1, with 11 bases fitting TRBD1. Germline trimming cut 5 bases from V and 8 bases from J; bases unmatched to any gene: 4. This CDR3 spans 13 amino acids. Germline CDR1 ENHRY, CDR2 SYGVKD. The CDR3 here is CAISKGQGAEAFF. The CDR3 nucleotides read TGTGCCATCAGTAAAGGACAGGGGGCAGAAGCTTTCTTT.

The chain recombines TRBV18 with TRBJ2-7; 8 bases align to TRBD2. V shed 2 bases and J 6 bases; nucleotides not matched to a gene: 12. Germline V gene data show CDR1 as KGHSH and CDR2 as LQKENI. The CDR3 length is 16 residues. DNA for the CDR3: TGTGCCAGCTCACCAAATCCGGGAGGGCCTTCGAGCGAGCAGTACTTC. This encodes CASSPNPGGPSSEQYF.

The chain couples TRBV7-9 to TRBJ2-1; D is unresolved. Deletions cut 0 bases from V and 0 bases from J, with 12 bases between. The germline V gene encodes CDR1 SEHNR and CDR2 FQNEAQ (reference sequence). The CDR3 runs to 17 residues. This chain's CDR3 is CASSLALGRSSYNEQFF. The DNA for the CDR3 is TGTGCCAGCAGCTTAGCGCTTGGGCGGTCCTCCTACAATGAGCAGTTCTTC.

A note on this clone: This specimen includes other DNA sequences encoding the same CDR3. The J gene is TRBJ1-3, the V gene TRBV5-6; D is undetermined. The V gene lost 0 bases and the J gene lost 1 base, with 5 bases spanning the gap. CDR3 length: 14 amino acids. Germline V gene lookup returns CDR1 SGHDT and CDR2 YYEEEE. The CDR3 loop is CASSLVRSGNTIYF. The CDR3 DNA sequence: TGTGCCAGCAGCTTGGTAAGATCTGGAAACACCATATATTTT. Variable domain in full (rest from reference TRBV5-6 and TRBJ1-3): DAGVTQSPTHLIKTRGQQVTLRCSPKSGHDTVSWYQQALGQGPQFIFQYYEEEERQRGNFPDRFSGHQFPNYSSELNVNALLLGDSALYLCASSLVRSGNTIYFGEGSWLTVV.

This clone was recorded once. The CDR3 region is CASSLWLDRGNEKLFF. As DNA, the CDR3 is TGTGCCAGCAGCTTATGGCTGGACAGGGGTAATGAAAAACTGTTTTTT. The genes are TRBV7-9 and TRBJ1-4; 9 nucleotides match TRBD1. J gave up 4 bases and V 2 bases, and 5 bases lay outside the gene matches. Germline CDR1 is SEHNR and CDR2 is FQNEAQ (reference sequence). The CDR3 is 16 residues long.

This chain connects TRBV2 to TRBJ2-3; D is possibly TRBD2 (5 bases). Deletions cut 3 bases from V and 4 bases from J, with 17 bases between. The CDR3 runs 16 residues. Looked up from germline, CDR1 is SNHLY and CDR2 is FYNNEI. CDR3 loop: CASSEAGRRSSDTQYF. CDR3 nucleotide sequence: TGTGCCAGCAGTGAGGCGGGCCGACGGTCCTCAGATACGCAGTATTTT.

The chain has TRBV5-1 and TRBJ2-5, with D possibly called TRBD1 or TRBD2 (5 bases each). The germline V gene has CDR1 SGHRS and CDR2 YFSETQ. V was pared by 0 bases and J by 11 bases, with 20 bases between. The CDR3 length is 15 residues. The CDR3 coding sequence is TGCGCCAGCAGCTTGGACGCGGGCAGGGTTATGGAGCAGTACTTC. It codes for CASSLDAGRVMEQYF.

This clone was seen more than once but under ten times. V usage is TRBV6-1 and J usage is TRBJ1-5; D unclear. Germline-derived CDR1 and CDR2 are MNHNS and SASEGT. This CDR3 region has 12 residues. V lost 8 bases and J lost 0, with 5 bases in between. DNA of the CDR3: TGTGCCAGCGCGGTTAGCAATCAGCCCCAGCATTTT. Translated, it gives CASAVSNQPQHF.

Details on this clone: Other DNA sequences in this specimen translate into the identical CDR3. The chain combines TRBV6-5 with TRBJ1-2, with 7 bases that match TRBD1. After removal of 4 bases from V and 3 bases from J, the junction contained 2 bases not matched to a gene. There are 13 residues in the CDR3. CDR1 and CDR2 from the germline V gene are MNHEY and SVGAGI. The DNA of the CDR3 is TGTGCCAGCAGTTTAGACAGGGACTATGGCTACACCTTC. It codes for CASSLDRDYGYTF.

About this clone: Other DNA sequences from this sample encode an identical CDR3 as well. CDR3 sequence: CASSLGRGQPQHF. The CDR3 DNA reads TGTGCCAGCAGCTTAGGTAGAGGGCAGCCCCAGCATTTT. V gene TRBV7-2 combines with J gene TRBJ1-5; D is unresolved. Looked up from germline, CDR1 is SGHTA and CDR2 is FQGNSA. Trimming left V 1 base short and J 7 bases short, with 8 bases between. This CDR3 is built from 13 residues.